Only a few counts were recorded for the clone carrying this TCR beta chain. Its antigen is not known. The sample belongs to a study of T cells after yellow fever vaccination. Study as a whole: The fractions with low cell numbers were processed using SMART-Seq v4 Ultra Low Input.

They built TCR cDNA with 5'RACE template switching, a step that put in a universal primer site and UMIs. In TCRdb, the 5' RACE reads were re-called with MiXCR into one record per CDR3 protein. The table shows fewer than 350,000 distinct CDR3 sequences, with 3.5% to 5% occurring only once. Findings of the study overall: Clonotypes found in both CD4 and CD8 compartments made up a small share. Highly abundant clonotypes carried over from the bulk population could end up in FACS-sorted repertoires as contaminants.

The CDR3 is 13 residues long. Trimming left V 4 bases short and J 13 bases short, with 19 bases between. The rearrangement links TRBV12-3 or TRBV12-4 to TRBJ2-5, with D unclear. The sequence was collected from a man in his late teens or twenties who received the YFV17D yellow fever vaccine. This specimen consisted of PBMCs, obtained 15 days after the yellow fever booster vaccination. The CDR3 DNA follows: TGTGCCAGCAGTTCCCCCTATCACGGTCGGTGGTACTTC. Its translation is CASSSPYHGRWYF.